This T cell receptor beta chain appears in the sequencing data of a study of T cell repertoires in cytomegalovirus infection. Study summary: Through public TCR beta signatures, both CMV infection and matching HLA type were indicated.

The table lists this clonotype with a count of one. Its antigen remains unknown. TCRdb independently ran MiXCR on the reads; one entry per CDR3 protein. The sample yields hundreds of thousands of distinct CDR3 sequences, roughly 35% seen once. This CDR3 spans 14 amino acids. Germline V lookup: CDR1 MGHRA, CDR2 YSYEKL. Trimming took 9 bases from V and 5 from J, leaving 17 bases between them. Overall study results and limits: CMV-specific TCR beta clonotypes restricted by HLA-C were the ones dominating the ex vivo response.

The sequencing input was PBMCs. This clonotype was obtained from a human donor in good health (CMV status not recorded). Some clones in this sample may be carry-over from other donors' samples. The rearrangement uses TRBV4-1 and TRBJ1-5; no firm D call. The CDR3 sequence is CASRNVGSDQPQHF. CDR3 bases: TGCGCCAGTCGTAACGTGGGCAGTGATCAGCCCCAGCATTTT.